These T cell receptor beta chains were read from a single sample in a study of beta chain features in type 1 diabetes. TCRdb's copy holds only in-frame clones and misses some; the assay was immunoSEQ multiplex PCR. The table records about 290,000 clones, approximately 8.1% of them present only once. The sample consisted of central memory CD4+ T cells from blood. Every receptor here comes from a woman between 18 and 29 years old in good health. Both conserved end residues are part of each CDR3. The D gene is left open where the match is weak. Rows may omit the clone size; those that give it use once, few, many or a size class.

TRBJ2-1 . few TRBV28 TGTGCCAGCAATCCCAATGCCGGGTGGTACAATGAGCAGTTCTTC CASNPNAGWYNEQFF
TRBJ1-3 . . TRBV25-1 TGTGCCAGCAGCTTTCATGGGGGGGGATACGCTGGAAACACCATATATTTT CASSFHGGGYAGNTIYF
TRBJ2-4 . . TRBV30 TGTGCCTGGAGTGACCCCAACAGTGTCATTCAGTACTTC CAWSDPNSVIQYF
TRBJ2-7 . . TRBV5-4 TGTGCCAGCAGCGTAGCCGGGAAACGCGACTACGAGCAGTACTTC CASSVAGKRDYEQYF
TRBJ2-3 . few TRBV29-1 TGCAGCGTTGAAGGGTCTCAAAGAACCGGGAACACAGATACGCAGTATTTT CSVEGSQRTGNTDTQYF
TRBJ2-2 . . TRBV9 TGTGCCAGCAGCCCCTTGGGGGGGAACACCGGGGAGCTGTTTTTT CASSPLGGNTGELFF
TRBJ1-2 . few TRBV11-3 TGTGCCAGCAGCTTCGGCCAGGGCTACTATGGCTACACCTTC CASSFGQGYYGYTF
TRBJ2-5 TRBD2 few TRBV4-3 TGCGCCAGCAGCCAATGGTTGGCGGGAGGTGGAGAGACCCAGTACTTC CASSQWLAGGGETQYF
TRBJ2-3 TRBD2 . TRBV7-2 TGTGCCAGCAGGCCGGGACTAGCGGGCACAGATACGCAGTATTTT CASRPGLAGTDTQYF
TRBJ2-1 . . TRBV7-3 TGTGCCAGCAGCTTAGGGCAGGGTGTCAATGAGCAGTTCTTC CASSLGQGVNEQFF
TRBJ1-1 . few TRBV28 TGTGCCAGCAGTTTAGGAAACTGGGACACTGAAGCTTTCTTT CASSLGNWDTEAFF
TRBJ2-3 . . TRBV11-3 TGTGCCAGCAGTTATCAGGGGATAAGAACAGATACGCAGTATTTT CASSYQGIRTDTQYF
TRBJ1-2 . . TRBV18 TGTGCCAGCTCACCGGGACTGAGTGGCCATGGCTACACCTTC CASSPGLSGHGYTF
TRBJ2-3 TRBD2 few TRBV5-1 TGCGCCAGCAGCTTGGGACTAGCGGATACGCAGTATTTT CASSLGLADTQYF
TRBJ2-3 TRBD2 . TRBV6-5 TGTGCCAGCGCGGGGGGAACAGATACGCAGTATTTT CASAGGTDTQYF
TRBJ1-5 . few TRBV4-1 TGCGCCAGCAGCCAACAGCTTCACAATCAGCCCCAGCATTTT CASSQQLHNQPQHF
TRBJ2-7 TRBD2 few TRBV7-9 TGTGCCAGCAGCTTATCGGTGCTAGCGGAACCCTACGAGCAGTACTTC CASSLSVLAEPYEQYF